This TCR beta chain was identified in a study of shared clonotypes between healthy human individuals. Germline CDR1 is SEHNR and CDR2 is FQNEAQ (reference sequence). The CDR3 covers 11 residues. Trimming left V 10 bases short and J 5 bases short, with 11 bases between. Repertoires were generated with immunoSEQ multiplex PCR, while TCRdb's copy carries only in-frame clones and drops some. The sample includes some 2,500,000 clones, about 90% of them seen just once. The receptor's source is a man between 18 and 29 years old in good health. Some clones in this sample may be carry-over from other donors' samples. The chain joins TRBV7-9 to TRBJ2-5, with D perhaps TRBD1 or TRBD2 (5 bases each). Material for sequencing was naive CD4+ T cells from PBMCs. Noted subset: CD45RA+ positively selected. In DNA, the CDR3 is TGTGCCACCTGGGGCGGGGAGACCCAGTACTTC. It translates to CATWGGETQYF.